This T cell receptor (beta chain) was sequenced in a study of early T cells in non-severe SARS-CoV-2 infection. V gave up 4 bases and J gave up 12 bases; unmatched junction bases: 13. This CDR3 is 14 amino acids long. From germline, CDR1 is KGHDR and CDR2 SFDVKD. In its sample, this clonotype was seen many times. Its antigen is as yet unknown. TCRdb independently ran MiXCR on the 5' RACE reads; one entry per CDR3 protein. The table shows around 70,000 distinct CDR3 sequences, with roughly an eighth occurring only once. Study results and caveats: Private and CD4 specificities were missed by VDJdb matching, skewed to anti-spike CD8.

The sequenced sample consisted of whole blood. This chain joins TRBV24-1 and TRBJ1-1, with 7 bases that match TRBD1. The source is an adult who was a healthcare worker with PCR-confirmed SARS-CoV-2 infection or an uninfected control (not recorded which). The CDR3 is CATSDPTTTGMTFF. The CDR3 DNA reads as TGTGCCACCAGTGACCCAACTACGACAGGGATGACTTTCTTT.